A selection of T cell receptor beta chains follows, all from one sample in a study of T-cell memory formation after mild COVID-19. Each CDR3 protein is one row after TCRdb ran MiXCR on the 5' RACE reads. The sample contains about 140,000 distinct CDR3 sequences, 5.5% to 7% of which appear only once. Source material: PBMCs or a T cell subset sorted from them (not recorded which). Receptor source: an adult woman who had mild COVID-19 (a few samples of this study predate the infection). Cell type and time point are not known. Each CDR3 is given with its conserved first and last residue. A D gene is named only where the DNA matches it firmly. Clone sizes are given selectively: once, few, many, or a class where the clone is expanded.

few	TRBJ2-1	TRBV24-1	.	CATSSRANEQFF	TGTGCCACCAGTTCGAGGGCCAATGAGCAGTTCTTC
many	TRBJ1-5	TRBV5-1	.	CASSLVPDINQPQHF	TGCGCCAGCAGCTTGGTGCCAGATATCAATCAGCCCCAGCATTTT
many	TRBJ2-3	TRBV20-1	TRBD2	CSARDQETSGGADTQYF	TGCAGTGCTAGAGATCAGGAGACTAGCGGGGGGGCAGATACGCAGTATTTT
many	TRBJ2-1	TRBV7-3	TRBD2	CASSSSLTSGVYNEQFF	TGTGCCAGCAGCTCCTCACTAACTAGCGGGGTTTACAATGAGCAGTTCTTC
few	TRBJ2-1	TRBV5-1	.	CASSLGPLDEQFF	TGCGCCAGCAGCTTGGGACCCCTCGATGAGCAGTTCTTC
.	TRBJ2-1	TRBV20-1	.	CSAGSSYNEQFF	TGCAGTGCTGGGAGCTCCTACAATGAGCAGTTCTTC
many	TRBJ1-1	TRBV29-1	TRBD1	CSGDRGSNTEAFF	TGCAGCGGGGACAGGGGATCGAACACTGAAGCTTTCTTT
many	TRBJ1-1	TRBV15	.	CATSRETGREAFF	TGTGCCACCAGCAGAGAAACAGGGCGTGAAGCTTTCTTT
many	TRBJ2-1	TRBV6-5	.	CASSYLPGYGEQFF	TGTGCCAGCAGTTACCTCCCAGGGTATGGTGAGCAGTTCTTC
.	TRBJ2-1	TRBV3-1	.	CASSVQGSYNEQFF	TGTGCCAGCAGCGTACAGGGTTCCTACAATGAGCAGTTCTTC
few	TRBJ1-1	TRBV29-1	.	CSVDNPEAFF	TGCAGCGTTGATAATCCTGAAGCTTTCTTT
.	TRBJ2-7	TRBV18	.	CASSPSTSSPYEQYF	TGTGCCAGCTCACCAAGTACTAGTTCTCCCTACGAGCAGTACTTC
few	TRBJ1-5	TRBV7-8	.	CASTPGRSLQPQHF	TGTGCCAGCACCCCGGGGCGAAGTTTACAGCCCCAGCATTTT
many	TRBJ2-7	TRBV12-3/TRBV12-4	.	CASSLGFRGGYEQYF	TGTGCCAGCAGTTTAGGTTTCAGGGGAGGGTACGAGCAGTACTTC
many	TRBJ1-5	TRBV25-1	.	CASSGRDQYFKNSNQPQHF	TGTGCCAGCAGTGGGAGGGACCAATATTTTAAAAATAGCAATCAGCCCCAGCATTTT
many	TRBJ2-1	TRBV6-6	.	CASSLTGEQFF	TGTGCCAGCAGCTTGACGGGGGAGCAGTTCTTC